The 8 T cell receptor beta chains reported below all come from one sample, sequenced in a study of blood T cell repertoires in COVID-19. Sequencing used immunoSEQ multiplex PCR; TCRdb keeps in-frame clones, though not all of them. The sample carries approximately 380,000 clones, more than 85% recorded once. The sequencing input was PBMCs or T cells enriched from blood (not recorded which). The receptor source for this set is a woman between 40 and 55 years old who had been exposed to COVID-19.

This clone is a singleton in its sample. The rearrangement uses TRBV20-1 and TRBJ2-1; D remains ambiguous. This CDR3 has 11 amino acids. The germline V and J ends were trimmed by 6 bases and 9 bases, with 12 bases remaining between them. Germline CDR1 and CDR2: DFQATT and SNEGSKA (reference sequence). The CDR3 sequence is CSAQRSGEQFF. CDR3 nucleotide sequence: TGCAGTGCCCAACGGTCGGGTGAGCAGTTCTTC.

J is TRBJ2-3 and V is TRBV5-6; no clear D. The CDR3 is 13 amino acids. Trimming cost V 0 bases and J 8 bases, with 10 bases left between them. Per germline, CDR1 SGHDT and CDR2 YYEEEE. The CDR3 DNA sequence: TGTGCCAGCAGCTTGGCCCCAGGTGGTACGCAGTATTTT. It encodes CASSLAPGGTQYF.

The chain has TRBV6-1 and TRBJ1-5, with 8 bases lining up with TRBD1. After removal of 2 bases from V and 5 bases from J, the junction contained 11 bases not matched to a gene. Germline-derived CDR1 and CDR2 are MNHNS and SASEGT. This CDR3 has 17 amino acids. CDR3 DNA sequence: TGTGCCAGCAGTGAACCGCCAGGGGGCTTGAGTTATCAGCCCCAGCATTTT. It is translated as CASSEPPGGLSYQPQHF.

The rearrangement joins TRBV19 to TRBJ2-1; 8 nucleotides line up with TRBD2. This CDR3 has 14 residues. The trim removed 6 bases at V and 8 bases at J, leaving 9 bases unmatched. CDR1 and CDR2 from the germline V gene are LNHDA and SQIVND (reference sequence). The CDR3 DNA reads as TGTGCCAGTAGGCCCTCGGGGGGGGCAGATGAGCAGTTCTTC. As protein: CASRPSGGADEQFF.

This rearrangement joins TRBV27 to TRBJ1-6; TRBD1 matches at 7 bases. Germline V gene lookup returns CDR1 MNHEY and CDR2 SMNVEV (reference sequence). The CDR3 has 19 residues. V was pared by 5 bases and J by 7 bases, with 20 bases of the junction left unmatched. CDR3 bases: TGTGCCAGCAGTCTCATCCCCTCCCTCCAGGGGGGACGGAATTCACCCCTCCACTTT. This sequence encodes CASSLIPSLQGGRNSPLHF.

The chain joins TRBV30 to TRBJ2-7; D possibly corresponds to TRBD2 (7 bases). V was pared by 5 bases and J by 6 bases, with 17 bases between. The CDR3 runs to 13 residues. From germline, CDR1 is GTSNPN and CDR2 SVGIG (reference sequence). CDR3 DNA: TGTGCCTGGGGGGGGGCGGCTTGGCTCGAGCAGTACTTC. Protein sequence: CAWGGAAWLEQYF.

The chain recombines TRBV30 with TRBJ2-3; 8 bases align to TRBD2. The CDR3 runs 12 residues. Germline loops: CDR1 GTSNPN, CDR2 SVGIG (reference sequence). After removal of 5 bases from V and 4 bases from J, the junction contained 2 bases not matched to a gene. The CDR3 bases are TGTGCCTGGGGGACTAGAGCAGATACGCAGTATTTT. Amino acids: CAWGTRADTQYF.

As concerns this clone: The same CDR3 can be traced to other DNA sequences in this sample. The rearrangement joins TRBV19 to TRBJ1-1; D call uncertain. V was pared by 2 bases and J by 2 bases, with 6 bases between. CDR1 LNHDA and CDR2 SQIVND come from the germline V gene (reference sequence). The CDR3 sequence is 13 residues long. CDR3 residues: CASSISGNTEAFF. Written as DNA, the CDR3 is TGTGCCAGTAGTATATCGGGAAACACTGAAGCTTTCTTT.